These T cell receptor beta chains were read from a single sample in a study of cytotoxic CD8 clonotypes in ibrutinib-treated CLL. The repertoire was sequenced with immunoSEQ multiplex PCR; TCRdb's copy has only in-frame clones and lacks some. The data contain 140,000 to 150,000 clones, about 76% of them singletons. This sample comprised PBMCs, obtained after 24 months of ibrutinib treatment. These receptors all come from a human donor with chronic lymphocytic leukemia. CDR3s leave out the opening cysteine and the closing phenylalanine or tryptophan. A D gene is named only where the DNA matches it firmly.

d_call	v_call	j_call	cdr3_aa
-	TRBV6-6	TRBJ1-1	ASPPGGRVGYTEAF
TRBD1	TRBV4-2	TRBJ2-3	ASSRDRAGDTQY
TRBD2	TRBV5-1	TRBJ2-1	ASSPGLAAGEQF
-	TRBV5-4	TRBJ1-2	ASSLGLGGYT
-	TRBV7-2	TRBJ1-4	ASSLTTATNEKLF
TRBD1	TRBV5-1	TRBJ2-3	ASSFLRTGGPTDTQY
TRBD2	TRBV6-6	TRBJ2-3	ASSPSGGAADTQY
TRBD1	TRBV18	TRBJ2-5	ASSPVRQGPWEETQY
TRBD1	TRBV18	TRBJ2-3	ASSPLAGGADTQY
-	TRBV11-2	TRBJ2-7	ASSLGDSDVYEQY
-	TRBV18	TRBJ1-5	ASSPPGGGEQPQH
TRBD1	TRBV18	TRBJ2-2	ASSPSPGQGGTGELF
-	TRBV5-1	TRBJ1-4	ASSPQPPREKLF
-	TRBV9	TRBJ1-1	ASSPRDGGPGAF
TRBD1	TRBV7-2	TRBJ2-5	ASSSRGPETQY
-	TRBV28	TRBJ1-2	ASSLGLLNYGYT
-	TRBV5-4	TRBJ2-6	ANHPSGANVLT
-	TRBV27	TRBJ1-2	ASSPRRGGTNYGYT
-	TRBV7-3	TRBJ1-1	ASSLGQPNTEAF
-	TRBV6-1	TRBJ2-2	ASKLNTGELF
-	TRBV30	TRBJ2-2	AWSFPNSNTGELF
-	TRBV7-9	TRBJ1-2	ASSFRSGYT
-	TRBV28	TRBJ1-6	ASRKGLENSPLH
TRBD2	TRBV4-3	TRBJ2-1	ASSPLSGVNEQF
-	TRBV19	TRBJ2-2	ASRGPNTGELF
-	TRBV11-2	TRBJ2-2	ASSLGLGELF
TRBD1	TRBV6-6	TRBJ1-2	ASRRGQGYGYT
TRBD1	TRBV4-3	TRBJ1-2	ASSRTGKMGGYT
-	TRBV7-9	TRBJ1-3	ASSSGTFGNTIY
TRBD1	TRBV13	TRBJ2-2	ASSPRQGPNTGELF
-	TRBV12-1	TRBJ2-7	ASSFLELDHEQY
TRBD1	TRBV11-2	TRBJ2-1	ASSPDRRNEQF
-	TRBV4-1	TRBJ2-7	ASSQEGPWPYEQY
-	TRBV6-6	TRBJ1-1	ASRTKQNTEAF
-	TRBV4-3	TRBJ1-6	ASSQDPGSPLH
-	TRBV5-1	TRBJ1-4	ASSLGTAATNEKLF
-	TRBV15	TRBJ2-2	ATRAELGLNTGELF
TRBD2	TRBV29-1	TRBJ2-3	SVGRTSGGNTQY
TRBD1	TRBV5-1	TRBJ1-2	ASSLAGGQAQGAYGYT
TRBD2	TRBV7-2	TRBJ2-7	ASSPGAGVVYEQY
-	TRBV18	TRBJ1-5	ASSGGGTNQPQH
-	TRBV25-1	TRBJ2-5	ASSGTLGKETQY
TRBD2	TRBV13	TRBJ2-7	ASSPTSGVGYEQY
TRBD1	TRBV19	TRBJ1-2	ASSIGTGAGYGYT
-	TRBV5-1	TRBJ1-3	ASSPSPGVPGNTIY
TRBD1	TRBV6-5	TRBJ2-2	ASSGSDRGTGELF
-	TRBV30	TRBJ1-2	AWGTNYGYT
-	TRBV4-2	TRBJ2-3	ASKGGDTSTDTQY
-	TRBV6-1	TRBJ1-2	ASSPRGAYGYT
-	TRBV13	TRBJ2-5	ASSLAGTRLAMETQY